The 5 T cell receptor beta chains given below trace back to one sample, sequenced in a study of T cell repertoires in cytomegalovirus infection. These receptors' antigens are unknown. TCRdb analysed the reads with MiXCR anew, one entry per CDR3 protein. The sample records about 920,000 distinct CDR3 sequences, roughly 30% being singletons. The sample was cultured CD8+ T cells from PBMCs, taken from culture after CMV antigen stimulation. The receptors originated from a human donor in good health (CMV status not recorded). Some clones in this sample may be carry-over from other donors' samples.

V usage is TRBV6-5 and J usage is TRBJ2-1; D unresolved. V lost 8 bases to trimming and J lost 4 bases, with 12 bases between them. This CDR3 region has 13 residues. CDR1 MNHEY and CDR2 SVGAGI come from the germline V gene. CDR3 sequence reads: CASQVEAYNEQFF. In nucleotides, the CDR3 is TGTGCCAGCCAGGTTGAGGCGTACAATGAGCAGTTCTTC.

This clonotype was detected many times. The rearrangement links TRBV7-2 to TRBJ2-1, with D possibly matching TRBD1 (5 bases). V lost 1 base and J lost 4, with 11 bases in between. In germline, CDR1 is SGHTA, CDR2 FQGNSA. The CDR3 is made up of 15 amino acids. The CDR3 sequence is CASSLGGTGYNEQFF. As DNA, the CDR3 is TGTGCCAGCAGCTTAGGGGGTACAGGATACAATGAGCAGTTCTTC.

In this sample, this clonotype turned up a few times. V and J are TRBV4-3 and TRBJ2-5; 8 bases map to TRBD2. The V gene end was trimmed by 0 bases and the J gene end by 1 base; junction bases not matched to a gene: 7. The CDR3 loop spans 17 amino acids. The germline V gene has CDR1 LGHNA and CDR2 YSLEER. CDR3 bases: TGCGCCAGCAGCCAAGATCACAGCGGGGGCCTCCAAGAGACCCAGTACTTC. Translated: CASSQDHSGGLQETQYF.

The chain joins TRBV27 to TRBJ1-1, with 9 nucleotides matching TRBD1. J gave up 10 bases and V 5 bases, and 5 bases lay outside the gene matches. The CDR3 covers 12 residues. Germline V gene data show CDR1 as MNHEY and CDR2 as SMNVEV (reference sequence). The chain's CDR3 is CASSLTGGAAFF. As DNA, the CDR3 is TGTGCCAGCAGTCTCACAGGGGGCGCAGCTTTCTTT.

A word on this clonotype: Just one base apart from a much larger clone, this may be a read error. The V gene is TRBV12-3 or TRBV12-4, the J gene TRBJ1-5; D not resolved. V lost 2 bases to trimming and J lost 2 bases, with 7 bases between them. The CDR3 is made up of 14 amino acids. The CDR3 region is CASSLSSGNQPQHF. CDR3 nucleotide sequence: TGTGCCAGCAGTTTATCCAGCGGCAATCAGCCCCAGCATTTT.